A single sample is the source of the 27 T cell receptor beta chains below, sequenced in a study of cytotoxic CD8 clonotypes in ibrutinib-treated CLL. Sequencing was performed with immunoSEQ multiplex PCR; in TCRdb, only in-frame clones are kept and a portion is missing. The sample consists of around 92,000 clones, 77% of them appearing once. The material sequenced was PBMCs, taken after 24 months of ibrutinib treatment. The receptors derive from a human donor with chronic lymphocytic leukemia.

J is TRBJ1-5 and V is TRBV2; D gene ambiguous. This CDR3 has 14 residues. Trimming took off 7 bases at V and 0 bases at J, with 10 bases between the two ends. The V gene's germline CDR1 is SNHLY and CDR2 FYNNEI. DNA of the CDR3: TGTGCCAGCATCGACGACAATAGCAATCAGCCCCAGCATTTT. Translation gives CASIDDNSNQPQHF.

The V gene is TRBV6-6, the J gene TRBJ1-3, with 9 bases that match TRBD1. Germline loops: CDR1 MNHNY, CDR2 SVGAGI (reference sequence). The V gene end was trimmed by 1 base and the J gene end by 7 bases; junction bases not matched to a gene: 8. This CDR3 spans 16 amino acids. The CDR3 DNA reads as TGTGCCAGCAGTTACTACACAGGGGGCGCGGGGAACACCATATATTTT. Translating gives CASSYYTGGAGNTIYF.

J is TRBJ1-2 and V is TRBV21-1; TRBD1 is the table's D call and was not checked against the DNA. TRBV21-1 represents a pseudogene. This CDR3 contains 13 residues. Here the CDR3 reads CASRQGTNYGYTF. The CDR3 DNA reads TGTGCCAGCAGACAGGGTACTAACTATGGCTACACCTTC.

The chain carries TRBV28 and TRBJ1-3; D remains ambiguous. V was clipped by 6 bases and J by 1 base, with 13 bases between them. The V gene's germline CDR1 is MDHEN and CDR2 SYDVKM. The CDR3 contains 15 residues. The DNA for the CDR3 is TGTGCCAGCAGCACCCCAGGAAATTCTGGAAACACCATATATTTT. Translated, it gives CASSTPGNSGNTIYF.

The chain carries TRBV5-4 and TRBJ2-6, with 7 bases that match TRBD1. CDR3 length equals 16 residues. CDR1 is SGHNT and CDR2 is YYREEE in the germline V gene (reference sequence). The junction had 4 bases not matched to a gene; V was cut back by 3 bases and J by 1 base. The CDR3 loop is CASSSGQTSGANVLTF. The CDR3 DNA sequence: TGTGCCAGCAGCTCGGGACAGACATCTGGGGCCAACGTCCTGACTTTC.

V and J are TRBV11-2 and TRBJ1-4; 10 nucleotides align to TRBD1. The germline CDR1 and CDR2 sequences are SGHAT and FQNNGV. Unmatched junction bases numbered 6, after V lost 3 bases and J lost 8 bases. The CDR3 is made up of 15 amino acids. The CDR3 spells CASSLTTGGKEKLFF. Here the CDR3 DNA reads TGTGCCAGCAGCTTGACGACAGGGGGCAAGGAAAAACTGTTTTTT.

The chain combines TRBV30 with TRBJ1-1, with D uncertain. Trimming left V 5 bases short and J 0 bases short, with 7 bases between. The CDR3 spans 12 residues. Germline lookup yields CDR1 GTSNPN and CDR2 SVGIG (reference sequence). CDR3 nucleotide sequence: TGTGCCTGGGACCGGCTGAACACTGAAGCTTTCTTT. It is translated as CAWDRLNTEAFF.

The CDR3 is CASSVEGRPQRGAQYF. Written as DNA, the CDR3 is TGTGCCAGCAGCGTTGAGGGGAGACCCCAGAGAGGGGCCCAGTACTTC. The rearrangement links TRBV7-2 to TRBJ2-5, with D perhaps assigned TRBD1 or TRBD2 (5 bases each). The V gene's germline CDR1 is SGHTA and CDR2 FQGNSA. Trimming left V 5 bases short and J 9 bases short, with 25 bases between. The CDR3 has 16 residues.

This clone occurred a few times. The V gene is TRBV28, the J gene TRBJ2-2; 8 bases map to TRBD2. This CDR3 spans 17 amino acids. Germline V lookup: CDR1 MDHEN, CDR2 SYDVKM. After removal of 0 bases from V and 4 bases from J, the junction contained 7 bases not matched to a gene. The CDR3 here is CASSLWDSGGGTGELFF. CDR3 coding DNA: TGTGCCAGCAGTTTATGGGACAGCGGGGGAGGCACCGGGGAGCTGTTTTTT.

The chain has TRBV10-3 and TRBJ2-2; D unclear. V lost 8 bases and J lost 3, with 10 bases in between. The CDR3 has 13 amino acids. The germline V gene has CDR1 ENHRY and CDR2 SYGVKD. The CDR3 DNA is TGTGCCATCCGCCCAAAGGACACCGGGGAGCTGTTTTTT. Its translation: CAIRPKDTGELFF.

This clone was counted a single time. The CDR3 DNA is TGTGCCAGCAGCCCTGCGGGTTCCTACAATGAGCAGTTCTTC. Residues: CASSPAGSYNEQFF. The genes are TRBV9 and TRBJ2-1; D might be TRBD2 (5 bases). Germline CDR1 reads SGDLS; CDR2 reads YYNGEE. The V end was cut by 4 bases, the J end by 1 base, with 9 bases between. This CDR3 is 14 amino acids long.

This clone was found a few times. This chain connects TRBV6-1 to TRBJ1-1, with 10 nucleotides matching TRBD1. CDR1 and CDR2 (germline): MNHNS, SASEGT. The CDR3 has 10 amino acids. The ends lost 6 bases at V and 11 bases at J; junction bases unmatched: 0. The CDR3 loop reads CASRDRGAFF. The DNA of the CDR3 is TGTGCCAGCAGGGACAGGGGGGCTTTCTTT.

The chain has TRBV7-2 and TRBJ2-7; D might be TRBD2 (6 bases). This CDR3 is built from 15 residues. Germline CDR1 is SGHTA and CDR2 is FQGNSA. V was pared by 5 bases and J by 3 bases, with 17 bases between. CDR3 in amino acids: CASSVGLSGSYEQYF. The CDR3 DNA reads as TGTGCCAGCAGCGTCGGACTATCCGGAAGCTACGAGCAGTACTTC.

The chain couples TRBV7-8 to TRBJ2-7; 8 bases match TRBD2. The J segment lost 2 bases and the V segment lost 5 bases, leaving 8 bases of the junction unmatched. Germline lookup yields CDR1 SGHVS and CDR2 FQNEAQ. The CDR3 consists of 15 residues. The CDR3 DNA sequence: TGTGCCAGCAGCCGACGGGAGGGGGTCGCCTACGAGCAGTACTTC. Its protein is CASSRREGVAYEQYF.

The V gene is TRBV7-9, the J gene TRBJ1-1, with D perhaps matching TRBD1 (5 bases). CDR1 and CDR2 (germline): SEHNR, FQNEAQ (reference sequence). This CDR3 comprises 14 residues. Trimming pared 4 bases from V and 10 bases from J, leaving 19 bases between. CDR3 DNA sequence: TGTGCCAGCAGCTGGAGACAGCAACCCACGGGAGCTTTCTTT. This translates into CASSWRQQPTGAFF.

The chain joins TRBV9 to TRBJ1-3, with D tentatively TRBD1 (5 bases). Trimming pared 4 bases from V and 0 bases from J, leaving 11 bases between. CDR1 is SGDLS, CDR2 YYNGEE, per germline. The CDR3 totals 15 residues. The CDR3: CASSLRGISGNTIYF. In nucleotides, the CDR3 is TGTGCCAGCAGCTTACGGGGCATCTCTGGAAACACCATATATTTT.

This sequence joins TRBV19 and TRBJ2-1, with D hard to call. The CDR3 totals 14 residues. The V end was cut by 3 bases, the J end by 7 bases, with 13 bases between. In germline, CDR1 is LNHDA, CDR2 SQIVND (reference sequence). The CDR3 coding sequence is TGTGCCAGTAGTATGCAGCCCCGTGGAAATGAGCAGTTCTTC. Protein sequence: CASSMQPRGNEQFF.

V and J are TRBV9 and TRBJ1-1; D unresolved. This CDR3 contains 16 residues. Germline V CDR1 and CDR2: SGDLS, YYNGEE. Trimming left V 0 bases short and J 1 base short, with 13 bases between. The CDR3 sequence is CASSVVGSAQNTEAFF. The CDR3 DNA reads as TGTGCCAGCAGCGTAGTGGGGAGCGCACAGAACACTGAAGCTTTCTTT.

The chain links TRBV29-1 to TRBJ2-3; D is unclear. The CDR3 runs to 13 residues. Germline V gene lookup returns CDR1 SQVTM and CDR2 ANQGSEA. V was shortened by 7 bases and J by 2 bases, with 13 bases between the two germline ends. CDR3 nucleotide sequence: TGCAGCGCCAAGTGGGTCCACACAGATACGCAGTATTTT. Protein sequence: CSAKWVHTDTQYF.

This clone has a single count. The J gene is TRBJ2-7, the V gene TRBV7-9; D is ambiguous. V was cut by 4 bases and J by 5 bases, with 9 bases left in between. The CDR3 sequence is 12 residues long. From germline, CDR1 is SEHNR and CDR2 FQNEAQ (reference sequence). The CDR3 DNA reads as TGTGCCAGCAGCTCAGGTTGGGACGAGCAGTACTTC. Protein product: CASSSGWDEQYF.

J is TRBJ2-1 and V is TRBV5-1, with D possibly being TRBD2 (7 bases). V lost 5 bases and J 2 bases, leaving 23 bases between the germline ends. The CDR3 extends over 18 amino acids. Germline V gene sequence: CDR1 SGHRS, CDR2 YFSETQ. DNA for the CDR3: TGCGCCAGCAGTACCACCAATAGGGGGAGGGTGGCCTACAATGAGCAGTTCTTC. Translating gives CASSTTNRGRVAYNEQFF.

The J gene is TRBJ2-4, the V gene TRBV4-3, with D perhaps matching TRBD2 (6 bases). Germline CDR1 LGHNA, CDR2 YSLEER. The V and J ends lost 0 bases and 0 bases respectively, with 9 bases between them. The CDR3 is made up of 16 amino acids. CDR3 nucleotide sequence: TGCGCCAGCAGCCAAGATTGGGGGGTAGCCAAAAACATTCAGTACTTC. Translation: CASSQDWGVAKNIQYF.

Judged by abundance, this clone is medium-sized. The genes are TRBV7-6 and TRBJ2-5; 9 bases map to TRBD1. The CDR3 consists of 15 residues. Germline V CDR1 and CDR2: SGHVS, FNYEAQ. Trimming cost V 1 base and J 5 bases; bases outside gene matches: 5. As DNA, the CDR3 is TGTGCCAGCAGCTTAGGAGGGACAGGGCACGAGACCCAGTACTTC. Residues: CASSLGGTGHETQYF.

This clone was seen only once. The CDR3 DNA sequence: TGTGCCACCAGCAGAGACCCTCAAGAGACCCAGTACTTC. Residues: CATSRDPQETQYF. This rearrangement joins TRBV15 to TRBJ2-5; D is ambiguous. Germline V gene lookup returns CDR1 LNHNV and CDR2 YYDKDF (reference sequence). The V gene lost 0 bases and the J gene lost 2 bases, with 4 bases spanning the gap. This CDR3 is built from 13 residues.

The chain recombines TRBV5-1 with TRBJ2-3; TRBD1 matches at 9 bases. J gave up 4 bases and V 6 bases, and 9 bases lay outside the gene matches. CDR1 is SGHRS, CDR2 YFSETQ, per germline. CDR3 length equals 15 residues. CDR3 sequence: CASTTTGGTSDTQYF. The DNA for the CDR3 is TGCGCCAGCACTACCACAGGGGGCACTTCAGATACGCAGTATTTT.

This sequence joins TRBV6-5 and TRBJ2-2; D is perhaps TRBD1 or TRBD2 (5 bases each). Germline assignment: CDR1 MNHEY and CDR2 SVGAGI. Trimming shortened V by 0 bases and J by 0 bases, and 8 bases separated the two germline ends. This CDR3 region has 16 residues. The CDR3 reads CASSYSGTTNTGELFF. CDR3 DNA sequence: TGTGCCAGCAGTTACTCGGGGACCACGAACACCGGGGAGCTGTTTTTT.

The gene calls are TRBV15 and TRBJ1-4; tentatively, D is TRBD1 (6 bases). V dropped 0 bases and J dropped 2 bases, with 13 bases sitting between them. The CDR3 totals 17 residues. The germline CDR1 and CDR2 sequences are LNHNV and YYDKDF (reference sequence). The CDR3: CATSRDSGGETNEKLFF. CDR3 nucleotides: TGTGCCACCAGCAGAGATTCGGGGGGCGAGACTAATGAAAAACTGTTTTTT. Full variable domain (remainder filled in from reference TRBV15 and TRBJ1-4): DAMVIQNPRYQVTQFGKPVTLSCSQTLNHNVMYWYQQKSSQAPKLLFHYYDKDFNNEADTPDNFQSRRPNTSFCFLDIRSPGLGDTAMYLCATSRDSGGETNEKLFFGSGTQLSVL.